This record concerns one T cell receptor beta chain sequence. Its antigen is currently unknown. Amplification used 60 Vbeta primers and 13 Jbeta primers. TCRdb's table, derived via immunoSEQ multiplex PCR, lists solely in-frame clones and lacks some. The sample carries over 150,000 clones, around 80% recorded once. The data were taken from a study of cytomegalovirus exposure and HLA in healthy donors. Study-wide results and limits: Some V segments could not be told apart, so they were left out, TRBV6-2 and TRBV6-3 among them. In vitro testing confirmed a few CMV-associated chains as specific for CMV antigens. It was only CMV serostatus that was available as immune exposure information.

When sampled, the donors appeared nominally healthy, though they likely had unrecorded immune exposures. In germline, CDR1 is MNHNY, CDR2 SVGAGI (reference sequence). Unmatched junction bases numbered 12, after V lost 4 bases and J lost 9 bases. The CDR3 is made up of 14 amino acids. The sequence was obtained from a male donor in good health and CMV-seronegative. The specimen was PBMCs. The chain is built from TRBV6-6 and TRBJ2-7; 7 bases line up with TRBD1. The CDR3 nucleotides are TGTGCCAGCAGTTCACGACAGGGCCTGCTTGGGCAGTACTTC. Translating it yields CASSSRQGLLGQYF.